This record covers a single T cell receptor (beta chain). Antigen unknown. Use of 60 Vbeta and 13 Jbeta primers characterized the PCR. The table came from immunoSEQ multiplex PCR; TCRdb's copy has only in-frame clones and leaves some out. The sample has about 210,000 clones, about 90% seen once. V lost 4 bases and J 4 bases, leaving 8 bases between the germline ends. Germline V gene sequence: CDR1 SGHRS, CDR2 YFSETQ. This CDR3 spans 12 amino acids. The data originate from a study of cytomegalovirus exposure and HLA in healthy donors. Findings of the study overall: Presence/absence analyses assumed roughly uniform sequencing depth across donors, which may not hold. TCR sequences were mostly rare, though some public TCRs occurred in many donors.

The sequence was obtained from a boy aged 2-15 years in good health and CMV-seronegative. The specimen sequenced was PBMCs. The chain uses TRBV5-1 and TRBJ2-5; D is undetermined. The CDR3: CASSLSSETQYF. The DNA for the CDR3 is TGCGCCAGCAGCCTATCTTCAGAGACCCAGTACTTC. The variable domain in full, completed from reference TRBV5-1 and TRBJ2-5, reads KAGVTQTPRYLIKTRGQQVTLSCSPISGHRSVSWYQQTPGQGLQFLFEYFSETQRNKGNFPGRFSGRQFSNSRSEMNVSTLELGDSALYLCASSLSSETQYFGPGTRLLVL.